Below, 31 T cell receptor beta chains from the same sample are listed, as sequenced in a study of T-cell reconstitution after alpha-beta-depleted transplantation in children. Study outcomes and limitations: Newly made T cells mostly supplied T-cell counts and diversity one year after transplant.

Preparation of the TCRbeta library was carried out with unique molecular identifiers. Each CDR3 protein is one row after TCRdb ran MiXCR on the PCR reads. The profile shows fewer than 350,000 distinct CDR3 sequences, almost 8% of them singletons. For these TCRs, the target antigens are not known. This material consisted of peripheral blood, taken 360 days after TCRalphabeta/CD19-depleted stem cell transplant. The receptors shown here come from a female patient aged 2 to 10 who had a stem cell transplant for Fanconi anemia, so the T cells may come from the graft donor.

V gene TRBV7-9 combines with J gene TRBJ2-1, with D possibly being TRBD1 (6 bases). Germline values: CDR1 SEHNR, CDR2 FQNEAQ (reference sequence). Trimming cost V 2 bases and J 9 bases, with 17 bases left between them. The CDR3 runs to 15 residues. CDR3 DNA: TGTGCCAGCAGCTTAAACAGACCAGGGGTCGGTGAGCAGTTCTTC. Protein sequence: CASSLNRPGVGEQFF. Full variable domain (remainder filled in from reference TRBV7-9 and TRBJ2-1): DTGVSQNPRHKITKRGQNVTFRCDPISEHNRLYWYRQTLGQGPEFLTYFQNEAQLEKSRLLSDRFSAERPKGSFSTLEIQRTEQGDSAMYLCASSLNRPGVGEQFFGPGTRLTVL.

The chain couples TRBV7-9 to TRBJ1-2; D remains unclear. Deletions cut 5 bases from V and 4 bases from J, with 20 bases between. The germline CDR1 and CDR2 sequences are SEHNR and FQNEAQ (reference sequence). The CDR3 has 16 amino acids. CDR3 loop: CASSHLRAGLSYGYTF. Here the CDR3 DNA reads TGTGCCAGCAGCCACCTGCGGGCGGGCCTGAGCTATGGCTACACCTTC.

The rearrangement uses TRBV28 and TRBJ1-3, with TRBD1 matching over 8 bases. The CDR3 consists of 14 residues. After removal of 5 bases from V and 4 bases from J, the junction contained 4 bases not matched to a gene. The germline gives CDR1 MDHEN, CDR2 SYDVKM. CDR3 sequence reads: CASSPGTGGNTIYF. CDR3 nucleotides: TGTGCCAGCAGTCCCGGGACAGGAGGAAACACCATATATTTT.

This clonotype was recorded once. The rearrangement joins TRBV2 to TRBJ2-7; D is unclear. Germline CDR1 reads SNHLY; CDR2 reads FYNNEI. Deletions cut 2 bases from V and 4 bases from J, with 12 bases between. This CDR3 has 14 residues. The DNA for the CDR3 is TGTGCCAGCAGTGAAACAGCTTTTGGATACGAGCAGTACTTC. Amino acids: CASSETAFGYEQYF.

There are many counts of this clonotype. The chain joins TRBV5-1 to TRBJ1-4; 8 positions match TRBD1. The ends lost 4 bases at V and 12 bases at J; junction bases unmatched: 11. This CDR3 is 14 amino acids long. Germline-derived CDR1 and CDR2 are SGHRS and YFSETQ. DNA of the CDR3: TGCGCCAGCAGCAGCAGCCGGGACAGGCGGGAACTGTTTTTT. It encodes CASSSSRDRRELFF.

This clonotype was seen at least ten times. The chain uses TRBV12-3 or TRBV12-4 and TRBJ2-7; TRBD1 matches 9 bases. This CDR3 is built from 14 residues. V lost 5 bases and J lost 5; bases outside the gene matches: 7. CDR3 region: CASSGTGGGHEQYF. CDR3 DNA: TGTGCCAGCAGTGGTACAGGGGGCGGACACGAGCAGTACTTC.

A note on this clonotype: Possible read error: a much larger clone is one base away. V usage is TRBV20-1 and J usage is TRBJ2-6, with 8 bases fitting TRBD1. The V gene's germline CDR1 is DFQATT and CDR2 SNEGSKA (reference sequence). CDR3 length: 17 residues. The CDR3 is CCARLGQGGSGANVLTF. CDR3 DNA sequence: TGCTGTGCTAGATTAGGACAGGGCGGCTCTGGGGCCAACGTCCTGACTTTC.

This clonotype was seen repeatedly, ten times or more. J is TRBJ2-7 and V is TRBV5-6, with D uncertain. The CDR3 is 13 residues long. V lost 1 base and J 3 bases, leaving 8 bases between the germline ends. The germline V gene encodes CDR1 SGHDT and CDR2 YYEEEE. The CDR3 DNA is TGTGCCAGCAGCTTGTTTCGTCGCTACGAGCAGTACTTC. This sequence encodes CASSLFRRYEQYF.

This clonotype was counted between two and nine times. The chain couples TRBV5-6 to TRBJ1-2; D might be TRBD1 (6 bases). Germline CDR1 SGHDT, CDR2 YYEEEE. V was trimmed by 1 base and J by 0 bases, leaving 13 bases between them. CDR3 length: 16 amino acids. The CDR3 protein is CASSLRGRGPNYGYTF. CDR3 nucleotide sequence: TGTGCCAGCAGCTTGCGCGGCAGGGGACCTAACTATGGCTACACCTTC.

This clonotype was seen a handful of times. V is TRBV20-1 and J is TRBJ2-1; D is perhaps TRBD1 (6 bases). There are 13 residues in the CDR3. V lost 4 bases, J lost 4 bases, and 11 bases lay in between. Germline lookup yields CDR1 DFQATT and CDR2 SNEGSKA (reference sequence). CDR3 region: CSATGTHYNEQFF. CDR3 nucleotide sequence: TGCAGTGCTACCGGGACACATTACAATGAGCAGTTCTTC.

This sequence joins TRBV21-1 and TRBJ2-5; TRBD1, the table's D call, lacks a check against the DNA. TRBV21-1 is classified as a pseudogene. This CDR3 comprises 15 residues. CDR3 bases: TGTGCCAGCAGCAAATGGGGGGGACCCCAAGAGACCCAGTACTTC. Translated, it gives CASSKWGGPQETQYF.

The rearrangement uses TRBV5-6 and TRBJ1-3, with TRBD1 matching 7 bases. The length of the CDR3 is 16 residues. The junction had 6 bases not matched to a gene; V was cut back by 3 bases and J by 0 bases. Germline-derived CDR1 and CDR2 are SGHDT and YYEEEE. This chain's CDR3 is CASSSGTAFSGNTIYF. The CDR3 DNA sequence: TGTGCCAGCAGCTCCGGGACAGCCTTCTCTGGAAACACCATATATTTT.

This clonotype came up many times. The chain has TRBV5-5 and TRBJ1-2, with 7 bases identical to TRBD1. Germline values: CDR1 SGHKS, CDR2 YYEKEE (reference sequence). The CDR3 spans 15 residues. J was trimmed by 4 bases and V by 5 bases; bases with no gene match: 11. The CDR3 loop is CASRPAGQVGYGYTF. CDR3 bases: TGTGCCAGCAGGCCGGCCGGACAGGTGGGCTATGGCTACACCTTC.

The chain couples TRBV30 to TRBJ2-1; D unresolved. The germline V and J ends were trimmed by 0 bases and 4 bases, with 4 bases remaining between them. Germline V gene sequence: CDR1 GTSNPN, CDR2 SVGIG (reference sequence). The CDR3 is 12 residues long. This CDR3 reads CAWSVQYNEQFF. Written as DNA, the CDR3 is TGTGCCTGGAGTGTACAGTACAATGAGCAGTTCTTC.

This clonotype was seen more than once but under ten times. The chain uses TRBV20-1 and TRBJ2-1; the D gene is possibly TRBD2 (6 bases). CDR3 size: 16 residues. Germline-derived CDR1 and CDR2 are DFQATT and SNEGSKA (reference sequence). V lost 0 bases and J lost 1, with 13 bases in between. The CDR3 protein is CSARDYGRGSYNEQFF. In DNA, the CDR3 is TGCAGTGCTAGAGATTACGGGCGGGGATCCTACAATGAGCAGTTCTTC.

V and J are TRBV20-1 and TRBJ2-7; 11 bases are a match to TRBD2. V shed 5 bases and J 4 bases; nucleotides not matched to a gene: 10. Germline CDR1 is DFQATT and CDR2 is SNEGSKA (reference sequence). The CDR3 has 15 amino acids. In DNA, the CDR3 is TGCAGTGCTCCGCCTACTAGCGGGAGCGTATACGAGCAGTACTTC. It specifies CSAPPTSGSVYEQYF.

The chain is built from TRBV5-1 and TRBJ2-3; 8 bases match TRBD2. The CDR3 length is 14 residues. Germline V gives CDR1 SGHRS, CDR2 YFSETQ. With 6 bases clipped from V and 4 bases from J, the junction kept 7 bases outside the gene matches. CDR3 nucleotide sequence: TGCGCCAGCAATCCGGGGGGGCCCGCAGATACGCAGTATTTT. As protein: CASNPGGPADTQYF.

This chain connects TRBV2 to TRBJ2-1; 7 positions match TRBD2. With 0 bases clipped from V and 2 bases from J, the junction kept 4 bases outside the gene matches. The length of the CDR3 is 16 residues. Germline V gene lookup returns CDR1 SNHLY and CDR2 FYNNEI. The CDR3 bases are TGTGCCAGCAGTGAAGCTGAGGCGGGGGCCTACAATGAGCAGTTCTTC. Translation: CASSEAEAGAYNEQFF.

This clonotype was observed many times. The chain couples TRBV10-3 to TRBJ2-7; either TRBD1 or TRBD2 may supply D (5 bases each). CDR3 length: 17 amino acids. Trimming removed 4 bases at V and 6 bases at J, with 25 bases between. Germline-derived CDR1 and CDR2 are ENHRY and SYGVKD. As DNA, the CDR3 is TGTGCCATCAGTGGTTTCCAACGGGACCGACGCCCATTCGAGCAGTACTTC. It encodes CAISGFQRDRRPFEQYF.

This clonotype was detected ten times or more. The junction departs from germline at one end; a sequencing error may be responsible. The V and J genes are TRBV6-6 and TRBJ2-7; possibly TRBD1 for D (5 bases). Germline V gene data show CDR1 as MNHNY and CDR2 as SVGAGI (reference sequence). CDR3 length equals 13 residues. CDR3 DNA: TGTGCCAGCAGTTACCAATTCCGGGTGCAGGGCAACTTC. Its translation: CASSYQFRVQGNF.

This clonotype was seen a handful of times. The CDR3 loop reads CASSLDGRDTEAFF. The CDR3 nucleotides are TGTGCCAGCAGCTTAGACGGAAGGGACACTGAAGCTTTCTTT. The rearrangement joins TRBV11-2 to TRBJ1-1; D is uncertain. The CDR3 length is 14 residues. Deletions cut 0 bases from V and 3 bases from J, with 8 bases between. Per germline, CDR1 SGHAT and CDR2 FQNNGV.

This clonotype was picked up many times. The J gene is TRBJ2-3, the V gene TRBV10-3; TRBD1 might be the D (6 bases). This CDR3 has 15 amino acids. V lost 7 bases and J lost 2, with 16 bases in between. From germline, CDR1 is ENHRY and CDR2 SYGVKD. The CDR3 here is CAINPRQAPTDTQYF. Written as DNA, the CDR3 is TGTGCCATCAATCCTCGACAGGCCCCCACAGATACGCAGTATTTT.

This clonotype was recorded at least ten times. CDR3 nucleotides: TGCGCCAGCAGCGCGAAGAATGAGCAGTTCTTC. This codes for CASSAKNEQFF. The rearrangement links TRBV5-1 to TRBJ2-1; D gene uncertain. Trimming removed 4 bases at V and 7 bases at J, with 6 bases between. The CDR3 is 11 amino acids. Germline assignment: CDR1 SGHRS and CDR2 YFSETQ.

This clonotype has only a few counts. The rearrangement links TRBV6-1 to TRBJ1-6; D may be TRBD1 (5 bases). Germline V gene data show CDR1 as MNHNS and CDR2 as SASEGT. CDR3 length: 14 amino acids. Trimming took 10 bases from V and 8 from J, leaving 18 bases between them. This chain's CDR3 is CATKMDTADSPLHF. The CDR3 nucleotides read TGTGCCACCAAAATGGACACGGCCGATTCACCCCTCCACTTT.

This chain links TRBV7-9 with TRBJ2-7; a weak D match, TRBD1 (6 bases). CDR1 is SEHNR, CDR2 FQNEAQ, per germline (reference sequence). Deletions cut 1 base from V and 5 bases from J, with 15 bases between. This CDR3 contains 15 residues. The CDR3 bases are TGTGCCAGCAGCTTAGAACAGGGCGGTTTTCACGAGCAGTACTTC. Protein: CASSLEQGGFHEQYF. The full variable domain, with the rest looked up from reference TRBV7-9 and TRBJ2-7, is DTGVSQNPRHKITKRGQNVTFRCDPISEHNRLYWYRQTLGQGPEFLTYFQNEAQLEKSRLLSDRFSAERPKGSFSTLEIQRTEQGDSAMYLCASSLEQGGFHEQYFGPGTRLTVT.

In its sample, this clonotype was seen many times. The chain recombines TRBV5-1 with TRBJ1-3; D gene unclear. Per the germline V gene, CDR1 is SGHRS and CDR2 is YFSETQ. This CDR3 is built from 14 residues. Trimming stripped 4 bases from V and 0 bases from J, with 8 bases between. The CDR3 bases are TGCGCCAGCAGCGGTCCTGACTCTGGAAACACCATATATTTT. Translating it yields CASSGPDSGNTIYF.

This clonotype was seen a handful of times. The chain links TRBV11-1 to TRBJ1-1; 11 nucleotides line up with TRBD1. V lost 5 bases and J lost 1; bases outside the gene matches: 18. The CDR3 sequence is 20 residues long. Per germline, CDR1 SGHAT and CDR2 FQDESV (reference sequence). This chain's CDR3 is CASSLPGQGAEGLANTEAFF. The CDR3 DNA reads as TGTGCCAGCAGCCTCCCAGGACAGGGGGCGGAAGGCCTCGCGAACACTGAAGCTTTCTTT.

This clonotype was seen a handful of times. The chain combines TRBV19 with TRBJ1-4; TRBD1 matches at 8 bases. In germline, CDR1 is LNHDA, CDR2 SQIVND (reference sequence). V lost 4 bases and J lost 8; bases outside the gene matches: 18. The CDR3 contains 18 residues. The CDR3 DNA sequence: TGTGCCAGTAGTAAAATTTACGGGACAGGTCGGCCGAAGGAAAAACTGTTTTTT. This encodes CASSKIYGTGRPKEKLFF. Full variable domain (rest looked up from reference TRBV19 and TRBJ1-4): DGGITQSPKYLFRKEGQNVTLSCEQNLNHDAMYWYRQDPGQGLRLIYYSQIVNDFQKGDIAEGYSVSREKKESFPLTVTSAQKNPTAFYLCASSKIYGTGRPKEKLFFGSGTQLSVL.

Ten or more counts support this clonotype. The chain uses TRBV6-4 and TRBJ2-3; D gene uncertain. Germline V gives CDR1 MRHNA, CDR2 SNTAGT. CDR3 size: 15 residues. V lost 6 bases to trimming and J lost 9 bases, with 22 bases between them. The DNA for the CDR3 is TGTGCCAGCAGCGAGACGGCGGATGCGTGGGAAACGCAGTATTTT. Translation: CASSETADAWETQYF.

The V call is TRBV4-3, the J call TRBJ2-3; TRBD2 matches at 9 bases. The V and J ends lost 3 bases and 2 bases, in that order; junction bases with no gene match: 12. The CDR3 is 18 residues long. Germline CDR1 LGHNA, CDR2 YSLEER. The CDR3 sequence is CASSQDRGQRGVTDTQYF. The CDR3 nucleotides read TGCGCCAGCAGCCAGGACCGGGGCCAGCGGGGGGTCACAGATACGCAGTATTTT.

In the case of this clonotype: The CDR3 does not end in the conserved phenylalanine or tryptophan, so this is likely a read error. For the CDR3, the DNA is TGCGCCAGCAGCCAACAGGACAGCTCAACTAATGAAAAACTGTTTCTT. Translated: CASSQQDSSTNEKLFL. V is TRBV4-3 and J is TRBJ1-4, with D possibly TRBD1 on 6 matching bases. This CDR3 has 16 residues. In germline, CDR1 is LGHNA, CDR2 YSLEER. The V end lost 2 bases, the J end lost 0 bases, and 10 bases lay between the germline ends.